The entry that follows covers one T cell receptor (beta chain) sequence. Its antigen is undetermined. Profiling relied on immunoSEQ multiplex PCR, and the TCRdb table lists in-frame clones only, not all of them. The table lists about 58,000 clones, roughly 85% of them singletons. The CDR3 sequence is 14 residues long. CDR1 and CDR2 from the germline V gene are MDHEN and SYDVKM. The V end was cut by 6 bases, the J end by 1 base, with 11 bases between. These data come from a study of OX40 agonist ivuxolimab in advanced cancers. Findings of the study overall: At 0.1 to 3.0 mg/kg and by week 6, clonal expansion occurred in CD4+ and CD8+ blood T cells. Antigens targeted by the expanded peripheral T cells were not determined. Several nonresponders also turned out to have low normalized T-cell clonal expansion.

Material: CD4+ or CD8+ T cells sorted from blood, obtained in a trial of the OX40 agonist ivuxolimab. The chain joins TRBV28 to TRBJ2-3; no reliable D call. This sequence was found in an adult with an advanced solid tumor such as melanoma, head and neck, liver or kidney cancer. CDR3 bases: TGTGCCAGCAGCCCCCTGGCCCGCACAGATACGCAGTATTTT. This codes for CASSPLARTDTQYF.